This TCR beta chain originates from a study of blood T cell repertoires in COVID-19. About the study: The analysed material was cDNA or gDNA that came from T cells, B-cell-depleted T cells, or PBMCs.

Clones were read by immunoSEQ multiplex PCR, and TCRdb kept only the in-frame ones, dropping some. In the table there are roughly 280,000 clones, 75% to 90% of which are singletons. V gave up 4 bases and J gave up 0 bases; unmatched junction bases: 13. Germline values: CDR1 SGHRS, CDR2 YFSETQ. The CDR3 loop spans 17 amino acids. The receptor comes from a woman aged 18-29 years who had recovered from COVID-19. Sequencing was carried out using PBMCs or T cells enriched from blood (not recorded which). The chain joins TRBV5-1 to TRBJ2-7, with 7 bases matching TRBD1. CDR3 protein: CASSRRRDSHGSYEQYF. The CDR3 bases are TGCGCCAGCAGCCGACGAAGGGACAGCCATGGCTCCTACGAGCAGTACTTC.